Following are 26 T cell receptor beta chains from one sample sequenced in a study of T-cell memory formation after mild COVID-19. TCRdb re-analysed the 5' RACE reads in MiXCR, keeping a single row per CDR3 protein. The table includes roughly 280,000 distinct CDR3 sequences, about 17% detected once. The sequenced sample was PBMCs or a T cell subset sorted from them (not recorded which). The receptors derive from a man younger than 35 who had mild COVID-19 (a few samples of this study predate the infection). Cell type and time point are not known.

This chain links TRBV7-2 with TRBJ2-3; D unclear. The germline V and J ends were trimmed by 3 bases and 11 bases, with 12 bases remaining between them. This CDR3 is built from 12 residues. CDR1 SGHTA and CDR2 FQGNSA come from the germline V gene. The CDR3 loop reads CASSFSTRGQYF. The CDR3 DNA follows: TGTGCCAGCAGCTTCTCCACTCGAGGGCAGTATTTT.

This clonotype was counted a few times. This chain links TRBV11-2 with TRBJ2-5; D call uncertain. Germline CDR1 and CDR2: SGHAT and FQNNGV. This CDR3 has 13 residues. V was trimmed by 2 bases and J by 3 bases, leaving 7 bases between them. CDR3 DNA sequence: TGTGCCAGCAGCTTACAGATTGAAGAGACCCAGTACTTC. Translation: CASSLQIEETQYF.

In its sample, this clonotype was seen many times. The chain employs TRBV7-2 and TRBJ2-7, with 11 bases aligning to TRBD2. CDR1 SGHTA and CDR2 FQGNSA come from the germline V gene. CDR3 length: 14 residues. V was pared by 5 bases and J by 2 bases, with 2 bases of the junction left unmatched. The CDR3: CASSLTSGAYEQYV. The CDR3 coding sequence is TGTGCCAGCAGCCTGACTAGCGGGGCCTACGAGCAGTACGTC.

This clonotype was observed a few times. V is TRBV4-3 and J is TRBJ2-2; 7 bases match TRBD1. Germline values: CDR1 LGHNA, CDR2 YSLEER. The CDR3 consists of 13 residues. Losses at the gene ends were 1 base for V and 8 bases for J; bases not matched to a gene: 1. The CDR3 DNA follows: TGCGCCAGCAGCCAAGTGGGACAGGGGGAGCTGTTTTTT. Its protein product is CASSQVGQGELFF.

The CDR3 loop reads CASSDGLRPYF. As DNA, the CDR3 is TGTGCCAGCAGTGATGGACTAAGGCCGTATTTT. This chain connects TRBV6-4 to TRBJ2-3; weak D call: TRBD2 (6 bases). Trimming left V 3 bases short and J 14 bases short, with 12 bases between. The CDR3 totals 11 residues. Per germline, CDR1 MRHNA and CDR2 SNTAGT.

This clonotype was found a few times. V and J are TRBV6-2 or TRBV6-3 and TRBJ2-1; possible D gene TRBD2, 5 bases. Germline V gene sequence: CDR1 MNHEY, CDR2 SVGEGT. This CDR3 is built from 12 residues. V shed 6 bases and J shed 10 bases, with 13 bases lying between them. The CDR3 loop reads CASSEGSGEQFF. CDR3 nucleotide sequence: TGTGCCAGCAGCGAGGGTTCTGGGGAGCAGTTCTTC.

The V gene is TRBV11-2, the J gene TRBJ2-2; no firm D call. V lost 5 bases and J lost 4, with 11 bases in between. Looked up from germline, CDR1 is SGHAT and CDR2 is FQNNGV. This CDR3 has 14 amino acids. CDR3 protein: CASSPSLVTGELFF. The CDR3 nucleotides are TGTGCCAGCAGCCCCAGTCTAGTCACCGGGGAGCTGTTTTTT.

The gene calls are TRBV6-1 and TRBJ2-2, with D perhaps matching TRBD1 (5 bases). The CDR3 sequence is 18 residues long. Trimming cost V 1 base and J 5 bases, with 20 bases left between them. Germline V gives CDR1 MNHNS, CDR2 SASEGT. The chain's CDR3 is CASSEEVNRFWKTGELFF. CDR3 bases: TGTGCCAGCAGTGAAGAGGTCAACAGGTTTTGGAAAACCGGGGAGCTGTTTTTT.

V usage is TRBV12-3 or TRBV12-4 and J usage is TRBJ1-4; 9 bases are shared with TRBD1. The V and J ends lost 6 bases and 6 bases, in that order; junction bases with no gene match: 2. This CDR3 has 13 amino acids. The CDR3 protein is CASSRTGDEKLFF. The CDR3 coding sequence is TGTGCCAGCAGCAGGACAGGGGATGAAAAACTGTTTTTT.

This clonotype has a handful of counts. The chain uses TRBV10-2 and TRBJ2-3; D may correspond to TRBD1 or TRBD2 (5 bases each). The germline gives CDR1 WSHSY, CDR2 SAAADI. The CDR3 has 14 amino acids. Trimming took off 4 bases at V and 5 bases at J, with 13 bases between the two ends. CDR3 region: CASSGEPRGDTQYF. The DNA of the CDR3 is TGCGCCAGCAGTGGCGAGCCGAGGGGAGATACGCAGTATTTT.

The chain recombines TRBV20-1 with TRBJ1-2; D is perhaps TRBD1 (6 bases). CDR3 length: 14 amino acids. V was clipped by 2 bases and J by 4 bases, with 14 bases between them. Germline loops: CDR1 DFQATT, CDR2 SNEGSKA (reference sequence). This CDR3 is CSARSGGGFYGYTF. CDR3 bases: TGCAGTGCTAGAAGTGGGGGCGGGTTCTATGGCTACACCTTC.

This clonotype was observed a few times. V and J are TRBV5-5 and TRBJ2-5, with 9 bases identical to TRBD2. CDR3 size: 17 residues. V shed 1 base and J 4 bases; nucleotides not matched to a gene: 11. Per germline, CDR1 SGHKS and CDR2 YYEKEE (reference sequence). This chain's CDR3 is CASSLQASGALRETQYF. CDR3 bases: TGTGCCAGCAGCTTGCAAGCTAGCGGGGCCCTGCGAGAGACCCAGTACTTC.

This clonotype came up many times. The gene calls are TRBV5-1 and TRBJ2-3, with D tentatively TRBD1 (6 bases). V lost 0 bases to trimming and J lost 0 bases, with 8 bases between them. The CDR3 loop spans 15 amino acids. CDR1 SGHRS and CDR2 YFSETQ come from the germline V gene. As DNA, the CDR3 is TGCGCCAGCAGCTTGGACAGGGCTAGCACAGATACGCAGTATTTT. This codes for CASSLDRASTDTQYF. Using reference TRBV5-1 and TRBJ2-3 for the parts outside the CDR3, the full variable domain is KAGVTQTPRYLIKTRGQQVTLSCSPISGHRSVSWYQQTPGQGLQFLFEYFSETQRNKGNFPGRFSGRQFSNSRSEMNVSTLELGDSALYLCASSLDRASTDTQYFGPGTRLTVL.

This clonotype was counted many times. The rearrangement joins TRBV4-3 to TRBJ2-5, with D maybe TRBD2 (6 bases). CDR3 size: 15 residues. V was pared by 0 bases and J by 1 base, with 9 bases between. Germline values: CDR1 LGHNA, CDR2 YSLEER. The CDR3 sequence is CASSQDLRGQETQYF. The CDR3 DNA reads TGCGCCAGCAGCCAAGATTTGCGGGGCCAAGAGACCCAGTACTTC.

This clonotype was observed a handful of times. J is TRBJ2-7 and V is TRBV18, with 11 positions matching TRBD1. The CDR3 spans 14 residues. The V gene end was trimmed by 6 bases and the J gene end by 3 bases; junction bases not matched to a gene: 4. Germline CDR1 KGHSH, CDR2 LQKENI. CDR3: CASSQGTGGYEQYV. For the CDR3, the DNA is TGTGCCAGCTCCCAAGGGACAGGGGGCTACGAGCAGTACGTC.

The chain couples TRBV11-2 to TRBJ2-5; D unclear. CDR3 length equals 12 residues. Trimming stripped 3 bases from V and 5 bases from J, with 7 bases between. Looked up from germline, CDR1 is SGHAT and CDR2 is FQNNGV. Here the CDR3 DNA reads TGTGCCAGCAGCTTCGGGCGGGAGACCCAGTACTTC. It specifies CASSFGRETQYF.

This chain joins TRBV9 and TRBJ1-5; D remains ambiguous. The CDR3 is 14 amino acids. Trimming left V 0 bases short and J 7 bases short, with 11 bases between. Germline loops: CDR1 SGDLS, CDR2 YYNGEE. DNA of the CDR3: TGTGCCAGCAGCGTAGGAGGGTTGGGGCAGCCCCAGCATTTT. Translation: CASSVGGLGQPQHF.

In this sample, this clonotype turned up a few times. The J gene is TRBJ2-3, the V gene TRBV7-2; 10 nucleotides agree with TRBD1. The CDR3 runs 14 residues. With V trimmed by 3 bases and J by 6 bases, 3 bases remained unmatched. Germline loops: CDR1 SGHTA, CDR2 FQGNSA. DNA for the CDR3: TGTGCCAGCAGCTTGACAGGGGGCGGGGATACGCAGTATTTT. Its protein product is CASSLTGGGDTQYF.

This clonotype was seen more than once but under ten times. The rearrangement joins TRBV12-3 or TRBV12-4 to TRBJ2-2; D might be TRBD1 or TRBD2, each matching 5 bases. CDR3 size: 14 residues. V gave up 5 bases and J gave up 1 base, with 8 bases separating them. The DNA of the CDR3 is TGTGCCAGCAGTGGGACGGTGAACACCGGGGAGCTGTTTTTT. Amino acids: CASSGTVNTGELFF.

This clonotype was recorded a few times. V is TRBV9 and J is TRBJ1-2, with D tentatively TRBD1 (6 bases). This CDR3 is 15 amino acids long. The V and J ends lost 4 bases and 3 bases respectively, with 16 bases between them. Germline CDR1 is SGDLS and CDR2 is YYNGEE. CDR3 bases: TGTGCCAGCAGCCTTAACAGGGAATGGGACTATGGCTACACCTTC. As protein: CASSLNREWDYGYTF. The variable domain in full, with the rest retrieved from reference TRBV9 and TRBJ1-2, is DSGVTQTPKHLITATGQRVTLRCSPRSGDLSVYWYQQSLDQGLQFLIQYYNGEERAKGNILERFSAQQFPDLHSELNLSSLELGDSALYFCASSLNREWDYGYTFGSGTRLTVV.

CDR3 protein: CASSQDSPLYGYTF. In DNA form, the CDR3 reads TGCGCCAGCAGCCAAGATTCTCCCCTCTATGGCTACACCTTC. The chain links TRBV4-1 to TRBJ1-2; D remains unclear. Germline V gene sequence: CDR1 MGHRA, CDR2 YSYEKL. The ends were cut back, 0 bases at V and 4 bases at J, with 9 bases in the middle. The CDR3 totals 14 residues.

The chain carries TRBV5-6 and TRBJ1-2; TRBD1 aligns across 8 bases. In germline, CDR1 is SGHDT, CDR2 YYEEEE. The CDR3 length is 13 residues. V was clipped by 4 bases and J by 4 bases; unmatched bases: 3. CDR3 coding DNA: TGTGCCAGCAGCACCCAGGGGGCCTATGGCTACACCTTC. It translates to CASSTQGAYGYTF.

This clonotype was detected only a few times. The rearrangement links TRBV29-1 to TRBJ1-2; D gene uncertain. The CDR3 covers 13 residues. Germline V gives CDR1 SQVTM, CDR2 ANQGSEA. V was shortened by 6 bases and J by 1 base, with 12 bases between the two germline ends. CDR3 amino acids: CSVTRDNNYGYTF. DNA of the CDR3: TGCAGCGTAACGAGGGATAATAACTATGGCTACACCTTC. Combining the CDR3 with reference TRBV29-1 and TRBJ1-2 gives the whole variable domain SAVISQKPSRDICQRGTSLTIQCQVDSQVTMMFWYRQQPGQSLTLIATANQGSEATYESGFVIDKFPISRPNLTFSTLTVSNMSPEDSSIYLCSVTRDNNYGYTFGSGTRLTVV.

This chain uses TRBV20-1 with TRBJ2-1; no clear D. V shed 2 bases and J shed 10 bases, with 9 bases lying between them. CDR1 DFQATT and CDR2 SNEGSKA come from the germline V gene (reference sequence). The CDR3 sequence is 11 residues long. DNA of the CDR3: TGCAGTGCTAGATTGGTCCGGGAGCAGTTCTTC. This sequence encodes CSARLVREQFF.

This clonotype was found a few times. CDR3 amino acids: CASSLLAGIADTQYF. CDR3 DNA: TGTGCCAGCAGCTTACTAGCGGGGATCGCAGATACGCAGTATTTT. The genes are TRBV14 and TRBJ2-3; TRBD2 matches 10 bases. The CDR3 is made up of 15 amino acids. With 5 bases clipped from V and 4 bases from J, the junction kept 6 bases outside the gene matches. Germline assignment: CDR1 SGHDN and CDR2 FVKESK.

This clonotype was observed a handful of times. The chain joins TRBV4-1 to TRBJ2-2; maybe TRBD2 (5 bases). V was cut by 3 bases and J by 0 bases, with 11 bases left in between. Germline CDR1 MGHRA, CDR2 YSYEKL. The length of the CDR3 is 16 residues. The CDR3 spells CASSHGIVANTGELFF. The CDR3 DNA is TGCGCCAGCAGCCACGGGATCGTCGCGAACACCGGGGAGCTGTTTTTT.